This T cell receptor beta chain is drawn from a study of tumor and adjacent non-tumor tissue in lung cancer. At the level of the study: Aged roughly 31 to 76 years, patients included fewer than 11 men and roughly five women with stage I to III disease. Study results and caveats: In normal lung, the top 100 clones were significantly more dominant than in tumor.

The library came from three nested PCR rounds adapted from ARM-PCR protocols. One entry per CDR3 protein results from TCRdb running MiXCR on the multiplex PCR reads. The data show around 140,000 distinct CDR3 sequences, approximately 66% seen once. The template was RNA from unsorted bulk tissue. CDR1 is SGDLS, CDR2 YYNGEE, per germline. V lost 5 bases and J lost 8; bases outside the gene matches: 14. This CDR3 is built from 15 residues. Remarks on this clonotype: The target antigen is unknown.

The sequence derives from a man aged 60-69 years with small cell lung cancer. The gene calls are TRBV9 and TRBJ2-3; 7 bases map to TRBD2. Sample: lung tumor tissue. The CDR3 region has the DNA TGTGCCAGCAGGGCGGCGGGAGCGCTAGACGGTACGCAGTATTTT. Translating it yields CASRAAGALDGTQYF.